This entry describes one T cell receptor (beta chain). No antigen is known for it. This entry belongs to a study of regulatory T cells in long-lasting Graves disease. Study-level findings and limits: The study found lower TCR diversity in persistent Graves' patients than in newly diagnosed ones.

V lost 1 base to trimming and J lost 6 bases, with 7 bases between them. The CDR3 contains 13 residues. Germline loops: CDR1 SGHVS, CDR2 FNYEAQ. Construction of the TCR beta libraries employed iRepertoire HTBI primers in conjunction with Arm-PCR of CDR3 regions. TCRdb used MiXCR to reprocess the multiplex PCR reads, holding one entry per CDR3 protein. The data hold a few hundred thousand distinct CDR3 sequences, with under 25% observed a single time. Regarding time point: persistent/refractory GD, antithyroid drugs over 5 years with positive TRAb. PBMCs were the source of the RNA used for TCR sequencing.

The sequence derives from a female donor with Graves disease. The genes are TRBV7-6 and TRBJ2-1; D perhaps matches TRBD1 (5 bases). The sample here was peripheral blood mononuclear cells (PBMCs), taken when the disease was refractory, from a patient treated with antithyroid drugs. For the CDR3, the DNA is TGTGCCAGCAGCTTAGGGGGCGTCAATGAGCAGTTCTTC. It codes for CASSLGGVNEQFF.